These T cell receptor beta chains were read from a single sample in a study of blood T cell repertoires in COVID-19. Assay: immunoSEQ multiplex PCR; the TCRdb copy retains only in-frame clones and omits some. The sample has roughly 170,000 clones; 70% to 90% are singletons. The specimen was peripheral blood. Every receptor here comes from a man in his 60s who had recovered from COVID-19. CDR3s include the opening cysteine and the closing phenylalanine or tryptophan. The D gene is left open where the match is weak. Size is omitted from some rows. Given values are once, few, many or a class for expanded clones.

cdr3_nt	cdr3_aa	d_call	clone_size	v_call	j_call
TGTGCCAGCAGCTTGGATTGGGGCGGCGAGACCCAGTACTTC	CASSLDWGGETQYF	-	-	TRBV5-5	TRBJ2-5
TGTGCCAGCAGGAGAGAAACAGCTTACGATGGCTACACCTTC	CASRRETAYDGYTF	-	-	TRBV3-1/TRBV3-2	TRBJ1-2
TGTGCCAGCAGGGCGTTGAACAGTCGGCCTGGAAACACCATATATTTT	CASRALNSRPGNTIYF	-	-	TRBV2	TRBJ1-3
TGTGCCAGCAGCACCTCGGGACAGGGGGACTCTGAGCAGTACTTC	CASSTSGQGDSEQYF	TRBD1	-	TRBV7-9	TRBJ2-7
TGTGCCAGCAGGAGACAGGGTCCCACTGAAGCTTTCTTT	CASRRQGPTEAFF	TRBD1	-	TRBV2	TRBJ1-1
TGTGCCAGCAGCCGGCCGGACAGGACGTCTGGCTACACCTTC	CASSRPDRTSGYTF	TRBD1	-	TRBV6-5	TRBJ1-2
TGTGCCAGTAAGACCAGCGGGGGGCTCGATTACACCGGGGAGCTGTTTTTT	CASKTSGGLDYTGELFF	TRBD2	once	TRBV19	TRBJ2-2
TGTGCCATCTCCCGGGGGGAGGGCACTGAAGCTTTCTTT	CAISRGEGTEAFF	-	-	TRBV10-3	TRBJ1-1
TGTGCCAGCAGTTACGGGGCTACCACCTACAATGAGCAGTTCTTC	CASSYGATTYNEQFF	-	once	TRBV6-6	TRBJ2-1
TGTGCCAGCAGTTTACTAGCGGGGGGGCCGAGTGAGCAGTTCTTC	CASSLLAGGPSEQFF	TRBD2	-	TRBV28	TRBJ2-1
TGTGCCAGCAGCCGAGGAAAGTCGAACGACATTCAGTACTTC	CASSRGKSNDIQYF	-	-	TRBV13	TRBJ2-4
TGTGCCAGCAGCTTAGGGCCACAGGGGGCTCTCTTCTATGGCTACACCTTC	CASSLGPQGALFYGYTF	TRBD1	-	TRBV11-2	TRBJ1-2
TGTGCCAGCAGTCCCCCGGACAGGACTAATGAAAAACTGTTTTTT	CASSPPDRTNEKLFF	TRBD1	-	TRBV28	TRBJ1-4
TGTGCCAGCAGGGGGGGAAACTCTGGGGCCAACGTCCTGACTTTC	CASRGGNSGANVLTF	-	-	TRBV9	TRBJ2-6
TGTGCCAGCAGTTATTCCCAACCACCCACGCGGGATAAGAACACCGGGGAGCTGTTTTTT	CASSYSQPPTRDKNTGELFF	-	medium-sized	TRBV6-2/TRBV6-3	TRBJ2-2
TGTGCAAGTCGCCTGGAGGGCGGGGGCACCTGGGAGCAGTACTTC	CASRLEGGGTWEQYF	-	-	TRBV12-2	TRBJ2-7
TGTGCCAGCAGCTGGACAGGGACCTCCTACGAGCAGTACTTC	CASSWTGTSYEQYF	TRBD1	-	TRBV5-6	TRBJ2-7
TGTGCCAGCACCCTGCTTATTGGCGATACGCAGTATTTT	CASTLLIGDTQYF	-	-	TRBV5-8	TRBJ2-3
TGTGCCAGCAGCTTATCCACGGGAGGCGACTATGGCTACACCTTC	CASSLSTGGDYGYTF	-	once	TRBV11-2	TRBJ1-2
TGTGCCAGCAGCTGGGGGCTTGGCACTGAAGCTTTCTTT	CASSWGLGTEAFF	-	-	TRBV5-6	TRBJ1-1
TGTGCCAGCAGCTCCCTCCCTAGGGAGACTAGCACAGATACGCAGTATTTT	CASSSLPRETSTDTQYF	-	-	TRBV7-6	TRBJ2-3
TGTGCCAGCAGCCAAAAGGCCTTGAGGGGGCTAGTCGACGAGCAGTACTTC	CASSQKALRGLVDEQYF	TRBD1	-	TRBV7-8	TRBJ2-7
TGTGCCACCAGTGAGGGGGCGAGGCTGAACACCGGGGAGCTGTTTTTT	CATSEGARLNTGELFF	-	-	TRBV24-1	TRBJ2-2
TGTGCCACCAGCCTGGAAACAGGGAGCACAGATACGCAGTATTTT	CATSLETGSTDTQYF	-	-	TRBV15	TRBJ2-3
TGTGCCAGCAGCTTAGCGGGGGTCAGGGGCCCTGGAAACACCATATATTTT	CASSLAGVRGPGNTIYF	-	-	TRBV7-6	TRBJ1-3
TGTGCCAGCAGAAGGGGGGGGCTCGCCAATCAGCCCCAGCATTTT	CASRRGGLANQPQHF	-	-	TRBV2	TRBJ1-5
TGTGCCAGCAGCTTAAATGAGGGTAGTGGCTACACCTTC	CASSLNEGSGYTF	-	-	TRBV7-9	TRBJ1-2
TGCGCCAGCAGTCCCCCGGATGAAGCGCGAGAAGCTTTCTTT	CASSPPDEAREAFF	-	-	TRBV5-1	TRBJ1-1
TGCGCCAGCAGCTTGAACACAGGGGGGTATGGCTACACCTTC	CASSLNTGGYGYTF	TRBD1	-	TRBV5-1	TRBJ1-2
TGTGCCAGCAGCAACGGGGGTTTTGGCAATCAGCCCCAGCATTTT	CASSNGGFGNQPQHF	-	-	TRBV6-6	TRBJ1-5
TGTGCCAGCAGTCCACAGCGGTCGGACTACGAGCAGTACTTC	CASSPQRSDYEQYF	-	-	TRBV6-5	TRBJ2-7
TGTGCCAGCAGTGAAGATAGGTGGGGGGGGCTGATCTACGAGCAGTACTTC	CASSEDRWGGLIYEQYF	-	-	TRBV2	TRBJ2-7
TGTGCCAGCAGCCCACCGGGGGGGGGCGCGGGCTCACCCCTCCACTTT	CASSPPGGGAGSPLHF	-	-	TRBV9	TRBJ1-6
TGTGCCAGCAGTCCTGAGCGGGGGGGCCAGAGCGAGCAGTACTTC	CASSPERGGQSEQYF	TRBD2	-	TRBV2	TRBJ2-7
TGTGCCAGCTCATCGCAAGGGGACAGCAAAAAAGAGACCCAGTACTTC	CASSSQGDSKKETQYF	TRBD1	-	TRBV18	TRBJ2-5
TGCGCCAGCAGCTTAGCGACAGGCCTTTCCTACGAGCAGTACTTC	CASSLATGLSYEQYF	-	-	TRBV5-1	TRBJ2-7
TGTGCCAGCAGTGAAGCGCCAGGGCCCTACGAGCAGTACTTC	CASSEAPGPYEQYF	-	-	TRBV28	TRBJ2-7
TGTGCCACCAGTGACGGACAGGGGGGATACACAGATACGCAGTATTTT	CATSDGQGGYTDTQYF	TRBD1	-	TRBV24-1	TRBJ2-3
TGTGCCAGCAGTACAGGGTCCCACGAGCAGTACTTC	CASSTGSHEQYF	-	few	TRBV7-2	TRBJ2-7
TGTGCCAGCAGCTTTGCAGGTATGAACACTGAAGCTTTCTTT	CASSFAGMNTEAFF	-	-	TRBV7-2	TRBJ1-1
TGCGCCAGCAGCTTTATGGAGACAGATACGCAGTATTTT	CASSFMETDTQYF	-	-	TRBV5-1	TRBJ2-3
TGTGCCAGCAGCCAAGAAGGTCTAGCCTACAATGAGCAGTTCTTC	CASSQEGLAYNEQFF	-	many	TRBV3-1/TRBV3-2	TRBJ2-1
TGTGCCAGCAAAATACTCGGGGGGAACGAGCAGTACTTC	CASKILGGNEQYF	TRBD2	-	TRBV27	TRBJ2-7
TGTGCCAGCAGCTCAAGTACTTATGGCTACACCTTC	CASSSSTYGYTF	-	-	TRBV5-6	TRBJ1-2
TGTGCCAGCAGCTTAGCGGGGGGGGCCCCCTACGAGCAGTACTTC	CASSLAGGAPYEQYF	-	-	TRBV7-8	TRBJ2-7
TGTGCCAGCAGCCTCCTTTATTCCGCGGGGGGTGGCTACACCTTC	CASSLLYSAGGGYTF	-	once	TRBV7-8	TRBJ1-2
TGTGCCAGCACCCACGGGGGTCGGACTGAAGCTTTCTTT	CASTHGGRTEAFF	-	-	TRBV3-1/TRBV3-2	TRBJ1-1
TGTGCCAGCGCCTTAGGACACTACGATCAGCCCCAGCATTTT	CASALGHYDQPQHF	-	-	TRBV6-5	TRBJ1-5
TGTGCCAGCAGCCAAGGAGGTGTTGGGACTGAAGCTTTCTTT	CASSQGGVGTEAFF	-	-	TRBV4-2	TRBJ1-1
TGTGCCAGCAGTCTCGCCGACCGCCGCAGGGCCCAGTACTTC	CASSLADRRRAQYF	-	-	TRBV2	TRBJ2-5
TGTGCCAGCAGCCGGACTAGCGGGGGGAGCACAGATACGCAGTATTTT	CASSRTSGGSTDTQYF	TRBD2	once	TRBV11-2	TRBJ2-3
TGTGCCAGCAGTTCGGGACAGGGAAAGGACGGAAAGGGACTGTTTTTT	CASSSGQGKDGKGLFF	TRBD1	once	TRBV27	TRBJ1-4
TGTGCCAGCAGCTCCAGGACAGCCCAGAATGAGCAGTTCTTC	CASSSRTAQNEQFF	-	-	TRBV11-3	TRBJ2-1
TGTGCCAGCAGCGTAGGGGGCGGGGGGGATTTCAATGAGCAGTTCTTC	CASSVGGGGDFNEQFF	TRBD2	-	TRBV9	TRBJ2-1
TGTGCCAGCAGTTTGGACCCATCCCCACAGGGCACGTATGGCTACACCTTC	CASSLDPSPQGTYGYTF	-	-	TRBV27	TRBJ1-2
TGTGCCAGCCACAGAGCTGACTACGGGGATAACACTGAAGCTTTCTTT	CASHRADYGDNTEAFF	-	-	TRBV6-6	TRBJ1-1
TGCAGTGCAATGAGGGACTATGGCTACACCTTC	CSAMRDYGYTF	-	-	TRBV20-1	TRBJ1-2